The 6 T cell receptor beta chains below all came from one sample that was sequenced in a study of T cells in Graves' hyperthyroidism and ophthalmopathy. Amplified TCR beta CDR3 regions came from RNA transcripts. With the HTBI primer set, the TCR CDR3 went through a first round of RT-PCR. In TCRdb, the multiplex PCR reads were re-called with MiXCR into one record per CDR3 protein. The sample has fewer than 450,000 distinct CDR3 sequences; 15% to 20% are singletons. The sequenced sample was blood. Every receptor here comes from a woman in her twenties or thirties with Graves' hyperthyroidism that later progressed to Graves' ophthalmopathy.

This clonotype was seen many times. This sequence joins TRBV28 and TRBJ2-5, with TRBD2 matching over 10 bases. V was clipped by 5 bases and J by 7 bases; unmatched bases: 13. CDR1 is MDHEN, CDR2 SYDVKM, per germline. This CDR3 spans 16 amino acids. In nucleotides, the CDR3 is TGTGCCAGCAGTCCAGCGGGAGGGGGGACAATAGGGACCCAGTACTTC. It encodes CASSPAGGGTIGTQYF.

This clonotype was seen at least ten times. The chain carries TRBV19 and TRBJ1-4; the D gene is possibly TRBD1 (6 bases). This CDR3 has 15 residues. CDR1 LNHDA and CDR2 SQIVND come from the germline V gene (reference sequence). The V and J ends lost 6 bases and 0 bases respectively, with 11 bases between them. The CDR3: CASRDSTSTNEKLFF. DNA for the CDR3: TGTGCCAGTAGGGACAGTACTTCAACTAATGAAAAACTGTTTTTT.

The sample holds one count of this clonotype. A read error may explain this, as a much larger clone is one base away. The CDR3 loop is CASSQRSGGASYNEQFF. CDR3 coding DNA: TGTGCCAGCAGCCAGCGTAGCGGGGGGGCCTCCTACAATGAGCAGTTCTTC. V is TRBV3-1 and J is TRBJ2-1, with 11 bases that match TRBD2. Trimming cost V 3 bases and J 0 bases; bases outside gene matches: 4. CDR1 is LGHDT and CDR2 is YNNKEL in the germline V gene (reference sequence). There are 17 residues in the CDR3.

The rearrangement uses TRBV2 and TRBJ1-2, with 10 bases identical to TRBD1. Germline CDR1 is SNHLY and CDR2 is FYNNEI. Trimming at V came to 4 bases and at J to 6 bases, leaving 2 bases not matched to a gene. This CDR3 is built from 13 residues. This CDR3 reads CASSGQGANGYTF. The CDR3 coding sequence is TGTGCCAGCAGTGGACAGGGGGCAAATGGCTACACCTTC.

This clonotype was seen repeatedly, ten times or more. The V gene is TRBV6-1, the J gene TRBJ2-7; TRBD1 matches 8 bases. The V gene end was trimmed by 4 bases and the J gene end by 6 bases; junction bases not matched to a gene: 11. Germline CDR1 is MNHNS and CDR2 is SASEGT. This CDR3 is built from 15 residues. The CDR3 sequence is CASSGRQGNLGEQYF. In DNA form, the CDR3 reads TGTGCCAGCAGTGGGAGACAGGGGAACTTAGGCGAGCAGTACTTC.

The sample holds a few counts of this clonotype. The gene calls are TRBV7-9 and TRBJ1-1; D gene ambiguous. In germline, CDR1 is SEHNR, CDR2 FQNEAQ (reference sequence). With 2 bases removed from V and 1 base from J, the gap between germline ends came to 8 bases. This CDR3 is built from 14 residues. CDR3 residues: CASSLMEQNTEAFF. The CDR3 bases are TGTGCCAGCAGCTTAATGGAGCAGAACACTGAAGCTTTCTTT.